This T cell receptor beta chain originates from a study of shared clonotypes between healthy human individuals. The study, taken as a whole, reports: Naive CD4 clonotype sharing across several donors was about 5%. On the whole, naive subsets had larger estimated richness than memory subsets had.

The authors loaded around 200 ng DNA, some 32,000 T cell genomes, into sorted-subset replicate PCRs. Produced via immunoSEQ multiplex PCR; TCRdb's table is partial and in-frame only. The repertoire has some 630,000 clones, around 72% of them found once; the top ten carry approximately 2%. With respect to this clone: Antigen: not known.

Germline V gives CDR1 KGHSH, CDR2 LQKENI. J lost 5 bases, V lost 7 bases, and 6 bases had no gene match. The CDR3 is made up of 13 amino acids. Within Nashville, Tennessee resided all donors, each a Caucasian adult. This receptor was obtained from a woman aged 25 to 45 in good health. The sequencing sample was made of memory CD4+ T cells sorted from blood. The subset here: CD45RA-negative fraction. This chain uses TRBV18 with TRBJ2-7; TRBD1 matches 9 bases. The CDR3 nucleotides are TGTGCCAGCTTCCAGGGACAGGGAAACGAGCAGTACTTC. It yields the protein CASFQGQGNEQYF.